This TCR beta chain was sequenced in a study of T cell responses to AZD1222 COVID-19 vaccine. Study-wide results and caveats: Sampled repertoires all dated from after the peak T cell response. Two AZD1222 administrations were followed by greater Spike-specific TCR breadth and depth. Clonal diversity was possibly underestimated, and white British individuals and females predominated among donors. Regions 160-218 and 743-854 held dominance among vaccine-associated CD4 TCRs, which spanned spike.

CDR3 length equals 14 residues. Trimming pared 5 bases from V and 6 bases from J, leaving 14 bases between. The germline CDR1 and CDR2 sequences are MNHEY and SVGAGI. On this clone itself: Its target is not known.

Some clones are missing from TCRdb's copy, which holds only in-frame ones; the method was immunoSEQ multiplex PCR. The sample has some 160,000 clones, over 85% seen once. The material sequenced was peripheral blood, taken on day 0 of AZD1222 vaccination. The V and J genes are TRBV6-5 and TRBJ1-5; possible D gene TRBD1, 5 bases. This sequence originates from an adult in good health. The chain's CDR3 is CASSPNRIGQPQHF. The CDR3 DNA reads as TGTGCCAGCAGTCCAAACAGGATTGGTCAGCCCCAGCATTTT.